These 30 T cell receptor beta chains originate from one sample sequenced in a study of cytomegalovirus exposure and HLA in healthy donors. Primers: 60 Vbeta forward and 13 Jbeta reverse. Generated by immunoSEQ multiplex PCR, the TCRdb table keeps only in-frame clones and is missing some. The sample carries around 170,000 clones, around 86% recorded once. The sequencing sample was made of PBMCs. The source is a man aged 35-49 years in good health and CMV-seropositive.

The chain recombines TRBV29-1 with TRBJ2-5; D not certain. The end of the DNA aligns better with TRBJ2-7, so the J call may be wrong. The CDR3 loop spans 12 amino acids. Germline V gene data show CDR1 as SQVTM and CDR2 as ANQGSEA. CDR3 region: CSVEGGDYEQYF. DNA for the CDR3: TGCAGCGTTGAAGGAGGCGACTACGAGCAGTACTTC.

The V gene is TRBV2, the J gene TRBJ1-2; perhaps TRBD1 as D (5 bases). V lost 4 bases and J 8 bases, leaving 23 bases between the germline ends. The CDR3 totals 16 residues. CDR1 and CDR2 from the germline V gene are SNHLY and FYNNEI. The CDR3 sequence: CASSALGSGFTGGYTF. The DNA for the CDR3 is TGTGCCAGCAGTGCACTGGGCTCAGGGTTTACTGGAGGCTACACCTTC.

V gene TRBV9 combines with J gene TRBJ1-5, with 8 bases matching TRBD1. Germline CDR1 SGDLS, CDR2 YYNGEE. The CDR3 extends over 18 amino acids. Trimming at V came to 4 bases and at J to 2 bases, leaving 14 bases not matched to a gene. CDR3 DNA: TGTGCCAGCAGCTTTCCAATCCAGGGGGCCTGGGGCAATCAGCCCCAGCATTTT. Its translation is CASSFPIQGAWGNQPQHF.

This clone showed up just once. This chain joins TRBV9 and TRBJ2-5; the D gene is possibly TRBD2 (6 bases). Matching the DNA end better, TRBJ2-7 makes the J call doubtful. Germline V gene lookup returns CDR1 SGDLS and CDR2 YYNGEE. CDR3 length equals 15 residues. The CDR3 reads CASSVDGGFFYEQYF. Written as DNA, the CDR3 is TGTGCCAGCAGCGTAGACGGGGGATTCTTCTACGAGCAGTACTTC.

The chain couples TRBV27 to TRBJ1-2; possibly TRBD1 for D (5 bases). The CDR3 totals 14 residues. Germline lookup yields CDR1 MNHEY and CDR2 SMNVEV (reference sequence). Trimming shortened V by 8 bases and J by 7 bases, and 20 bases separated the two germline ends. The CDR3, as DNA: TGTGCCAGCGCCCCGGTCGCAGGGTCGGGTGGCTACACCTTC. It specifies CASAPVAGSGGYTF.

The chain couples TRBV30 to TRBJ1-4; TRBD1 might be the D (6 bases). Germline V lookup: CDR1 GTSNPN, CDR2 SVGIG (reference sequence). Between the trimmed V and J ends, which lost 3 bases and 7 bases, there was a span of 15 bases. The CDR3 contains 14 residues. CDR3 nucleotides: TGTGCCTGGAGGGCCCAGGGGCGGTCTGAAAAACTGTTTTTT. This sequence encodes CAWRAQGRSEKLFF.

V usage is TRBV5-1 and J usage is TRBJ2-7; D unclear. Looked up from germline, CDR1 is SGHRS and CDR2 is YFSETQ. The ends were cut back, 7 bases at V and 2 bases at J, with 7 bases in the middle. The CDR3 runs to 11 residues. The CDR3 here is CASEIPYEQYF. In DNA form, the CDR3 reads TGCGCCAGCGAGATTCCCTACGAGCAGTACTTC.

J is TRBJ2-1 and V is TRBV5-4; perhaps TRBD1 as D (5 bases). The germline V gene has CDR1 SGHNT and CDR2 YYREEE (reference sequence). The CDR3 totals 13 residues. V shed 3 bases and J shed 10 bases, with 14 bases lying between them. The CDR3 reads CASSWVQGHEQFF. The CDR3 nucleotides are TGTGCCAGCAGCTGGGTCCAAGGACACGAGCAGTTCTTC.

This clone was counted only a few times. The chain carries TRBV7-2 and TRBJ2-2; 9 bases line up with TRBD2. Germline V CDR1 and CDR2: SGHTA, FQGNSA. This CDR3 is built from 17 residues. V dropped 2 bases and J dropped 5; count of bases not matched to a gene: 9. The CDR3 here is CASSLNLAGGQTGELFF. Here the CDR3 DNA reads TGTGCCAGCAGCTTAAATCTGGCGGGGGGGCAGACCGGGGAGCTGTTTTTT.

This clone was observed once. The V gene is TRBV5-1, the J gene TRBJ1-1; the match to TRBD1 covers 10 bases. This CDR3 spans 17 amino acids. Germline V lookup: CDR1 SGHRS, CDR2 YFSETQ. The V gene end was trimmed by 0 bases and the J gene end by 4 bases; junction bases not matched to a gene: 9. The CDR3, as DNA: TGCGCCAGCAGCTTGGGGCTACGGGACAGGGGAGGCACTGAAGCTTTCTTT. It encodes CASSLGLRDRGGTEAFF.

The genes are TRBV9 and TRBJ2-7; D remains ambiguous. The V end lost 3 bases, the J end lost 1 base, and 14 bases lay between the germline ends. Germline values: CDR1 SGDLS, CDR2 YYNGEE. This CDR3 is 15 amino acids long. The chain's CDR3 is CASSARDGSSYEQYF. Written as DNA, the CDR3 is TGTGCCAGCAGCGCGCGAGATGGTTCTTCCTACGAGCAGTACTTC.

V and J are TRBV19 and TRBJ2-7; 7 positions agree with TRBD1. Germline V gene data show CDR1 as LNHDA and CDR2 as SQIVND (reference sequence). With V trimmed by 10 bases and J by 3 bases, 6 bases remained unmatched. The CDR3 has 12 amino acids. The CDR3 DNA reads TGTGCCACCTCCCCAGGGGGCTACGAGCAGTACTTC. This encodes CATSPGGYEQYF.

DNA of the CDR3: TGTGCCAGTAGTATGGGCAGGCCTGAAGCTTTCTTT. Protein product: CASSMGRPEAFF. The chain couples TRBV19 to TRBJ1-1; no clear D. Germline lookup yields CDR1 LNHDA and CDR2 SQIVND (reference sequence). The CDR3 is 12 residues long. Trimming stripped 3 bases from V and 6 bases from J, with 8 bases between.

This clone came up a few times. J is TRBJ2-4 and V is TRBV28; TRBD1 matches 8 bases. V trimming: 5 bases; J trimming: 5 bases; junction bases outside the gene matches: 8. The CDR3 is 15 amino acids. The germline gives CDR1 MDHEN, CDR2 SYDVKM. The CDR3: CASSVQQGVQNIQYF. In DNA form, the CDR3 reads TGTGCCAGCAGTGTACAACAGGGGGTTCAAAACATTCAGTACTTC.

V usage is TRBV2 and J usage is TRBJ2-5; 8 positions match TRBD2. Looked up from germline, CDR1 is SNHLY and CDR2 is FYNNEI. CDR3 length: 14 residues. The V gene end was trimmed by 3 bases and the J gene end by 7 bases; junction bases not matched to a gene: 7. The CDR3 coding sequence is TGTGCCAGCAGTGATGGTCGGGGGGGGCGGACCCAGTACTTC. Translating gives CASSDGRGGRTQYF.

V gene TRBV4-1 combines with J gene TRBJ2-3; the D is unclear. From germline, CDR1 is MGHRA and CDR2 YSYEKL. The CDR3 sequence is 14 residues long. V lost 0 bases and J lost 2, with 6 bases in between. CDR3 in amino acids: CASSQDADTDTQYF. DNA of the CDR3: TGCGCCAGCAGCCAAGATGCGGACACAGATACGCAGTATTTT.

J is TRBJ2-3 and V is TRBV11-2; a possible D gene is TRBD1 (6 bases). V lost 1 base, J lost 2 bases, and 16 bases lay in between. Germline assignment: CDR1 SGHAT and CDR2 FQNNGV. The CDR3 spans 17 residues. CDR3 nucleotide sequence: TGTGCCAGCAGCTTAGGTTCGGGTAGGGGGACCACAGATACGCAGTATTTT. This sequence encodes CASSLGSGRGTTDTQYF.

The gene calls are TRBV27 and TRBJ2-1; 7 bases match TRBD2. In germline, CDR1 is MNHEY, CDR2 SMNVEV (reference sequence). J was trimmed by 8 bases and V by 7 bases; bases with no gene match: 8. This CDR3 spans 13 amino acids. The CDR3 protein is CASNSGVVDEQFF. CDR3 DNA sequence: TGTGCCAGCAACAGCGGGGTGGTAGATGAGCAGTTCTTC.

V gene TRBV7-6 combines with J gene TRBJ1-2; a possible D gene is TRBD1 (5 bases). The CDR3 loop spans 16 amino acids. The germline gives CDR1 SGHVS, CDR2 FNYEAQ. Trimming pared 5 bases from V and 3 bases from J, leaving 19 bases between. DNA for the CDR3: TGTGCCAGCAGCCCCCAAGGAGGGGTAGTGGACTATGGCTACACCTTC. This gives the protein CASSPQGGVVDYGYTF.

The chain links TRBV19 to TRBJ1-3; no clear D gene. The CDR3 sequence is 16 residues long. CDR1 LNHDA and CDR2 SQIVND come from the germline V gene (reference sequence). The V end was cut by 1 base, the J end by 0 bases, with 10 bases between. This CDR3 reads CASSIVGRRSGNTIYF. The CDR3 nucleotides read TGTGCCAGTAGTATAGTGGGCCGCCGCTCTGGAAACACCATATATTTT. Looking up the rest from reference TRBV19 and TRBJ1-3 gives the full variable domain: DGGITQSPKYLFRKEGQNVTLSCEQNLNHDAMYWYRQDPGQGLRLIYYSQIVNDFQKGDIAEGYSVSREKKESFPLTVTSAQKNPTAFYLCASSIVGRRSGNTIYFGEGSWLTVV.

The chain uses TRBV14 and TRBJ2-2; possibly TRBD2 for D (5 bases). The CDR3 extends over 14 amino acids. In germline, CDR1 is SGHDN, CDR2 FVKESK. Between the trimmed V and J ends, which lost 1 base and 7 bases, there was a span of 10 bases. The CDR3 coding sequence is TGTGCCAGCAGCCAAGTGATGGGAGTCGGGGAGCTGTTTTTT. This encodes CASSQVMGVGELFF. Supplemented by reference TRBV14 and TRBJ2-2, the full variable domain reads EAGVTQFPSHSVIEKGQTVTLRCDPISGHDNLYWYRRVMGKEIKFLLHFVKESKQDESGMPNNRFLAERTGGTYSTLKVQPAELEDSGVYFCASSQVMGVGELFFGEGSRLTVL.

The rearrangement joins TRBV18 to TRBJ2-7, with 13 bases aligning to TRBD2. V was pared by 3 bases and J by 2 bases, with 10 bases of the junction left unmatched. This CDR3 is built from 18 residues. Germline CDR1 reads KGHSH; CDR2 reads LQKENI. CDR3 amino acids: CASSPIPGLAGTAYEQYF. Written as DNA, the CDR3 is TGTGCCAGCTCACCTATACCGGGACTAGCGGGGACCGCCTACGAGCAGTACTTC.

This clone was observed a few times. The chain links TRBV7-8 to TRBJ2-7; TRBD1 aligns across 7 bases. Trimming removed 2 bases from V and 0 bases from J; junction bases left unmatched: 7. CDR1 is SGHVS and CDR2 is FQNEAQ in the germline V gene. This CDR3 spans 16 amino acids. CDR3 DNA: TGTGCCAGCAGCTTATACCCAGGGGGAAGCTCCTACGAGCAGTACTTC. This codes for CASSLYPGGSSYEQYF.

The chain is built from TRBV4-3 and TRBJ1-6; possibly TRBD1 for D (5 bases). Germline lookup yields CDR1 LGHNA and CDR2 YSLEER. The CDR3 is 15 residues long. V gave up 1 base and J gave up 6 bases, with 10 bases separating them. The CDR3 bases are TGCGCCAGCAGCCAAGCGGTCCAGGGTAATTCACCCCTCCACTTT. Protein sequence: CASSQAVQGNSPLHF.

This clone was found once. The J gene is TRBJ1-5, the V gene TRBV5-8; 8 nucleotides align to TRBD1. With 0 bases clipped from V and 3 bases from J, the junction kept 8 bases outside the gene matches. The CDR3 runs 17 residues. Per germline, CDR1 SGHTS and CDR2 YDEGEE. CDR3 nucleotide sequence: TGTGCCAGCAGCTTGGGCCGCGGACAGGGACTCAATCAGCCCCAGCATTTT. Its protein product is CASSLGRGQGLNQPQHF.

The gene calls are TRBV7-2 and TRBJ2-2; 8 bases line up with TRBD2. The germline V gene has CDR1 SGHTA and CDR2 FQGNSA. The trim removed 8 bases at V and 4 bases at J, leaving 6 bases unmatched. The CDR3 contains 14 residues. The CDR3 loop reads CASRPGGVTGELFF. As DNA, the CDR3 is TGTGCCAGCCGCCCCGGGGGGGTCACCGGGGAGCTGTTTTTT.

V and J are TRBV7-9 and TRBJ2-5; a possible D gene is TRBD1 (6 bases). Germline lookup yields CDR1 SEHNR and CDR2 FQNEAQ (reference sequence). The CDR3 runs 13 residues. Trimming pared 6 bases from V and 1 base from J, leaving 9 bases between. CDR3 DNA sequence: TGTGCCAGCAGTAGGGGGTCCCAAGAGACCCAGTACTTC. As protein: CASSRGSQETQYF. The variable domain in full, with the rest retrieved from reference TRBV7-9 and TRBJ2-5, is DTGVSQNPRHKITKRGQNVTFRCDPISEHNRLYWYRQTLGQGPEFLTYFQNEAQLEKSRLLSDRFSAERPKGSFSTLEIQRTEQGDSAMYLCASSRGSQETQYFGPGTRLLVL.

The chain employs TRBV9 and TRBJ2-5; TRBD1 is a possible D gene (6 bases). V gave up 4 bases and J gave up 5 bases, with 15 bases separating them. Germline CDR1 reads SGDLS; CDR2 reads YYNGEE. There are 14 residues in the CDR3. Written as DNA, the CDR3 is TGTGCCAGCAGCCCTGTGGGGGCGAGGGAGACCCAGTACTTC. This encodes CASSPVGARETQYF.

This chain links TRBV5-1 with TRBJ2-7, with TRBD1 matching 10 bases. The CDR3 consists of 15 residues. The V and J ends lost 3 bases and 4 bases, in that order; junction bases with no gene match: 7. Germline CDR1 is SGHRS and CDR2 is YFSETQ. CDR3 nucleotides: TGCGCCAGCAGCTCAACGACAGGGGGCTTTTACGAGCAGTACTTC. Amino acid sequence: CASSSTTGGFYEQYF.

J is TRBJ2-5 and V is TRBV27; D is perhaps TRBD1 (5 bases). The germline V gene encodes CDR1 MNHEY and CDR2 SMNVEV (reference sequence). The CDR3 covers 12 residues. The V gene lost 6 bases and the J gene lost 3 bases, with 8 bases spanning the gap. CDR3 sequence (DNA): TGTGCCAGCAGCAAAGGGGAAGAGACCCAGTACTTC. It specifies CASSKGEETQYF.